Listed here are 16 T cell receptor beta chains from one sample, sequenced in a study of CD8 T cells in Susac syndrome. An amount of RNA that ranged from roughly 0.45 to 1 ug was reverse transcribed with random hexamers. TCRdb itself ran the immunoSEQ multiplex PCR reads through MiXCR, one entry per CDR3 protein. The table lists roughly 150,000 distinct CDR3 sequences, 85% to 95% of them singletons. Material for sequencing was CD4+ T cells from PBMCs. The source of these receptors is a human donor in good health.

This clonotype came up once. V usage is TRBV29-1 and J usage is TRBJ1-3; 7 positions match TRBD1. The J segment lost 4 bases and the V segment lost 4 bases, leaving 4 bases of the junction unmatched. CDR3 length: 13 residues. CDR1 is SQVTM, CDR2 ANQGSEA, per germline. CDR3 loop: CSVGQGVGNTIYF. The CDR3 coding sequence is TGCAGCGTTGGCCAGGGGGTCGGAAACACCATATATTTT. The entire variable domain, with the rest obtained from reference TRBV29-1 and TRBJ1-3, is as follows: SAVISQKPSRDICQRGTSLTIQCQVDSQVTMMFWYRQQPGQSLTLIATANQGSEATYESGFVIDKFPISRPNLTFSTLTVSNMSPEDSSIYLCSVGQGVGNTIYFGEGSWLTVV.

In its sample, this clonotype was seen a few times. The chain recombines TRBV7-9 with TRBJ1-1; 7 nucleotides match TRBD1. The CDR3 has 15 amino acids. Germline CDR1 reads SEHNR; CDR2 reads FQNEAQ (reference sequence). J was trimmed by 3 bases and V by 0 bases; bases with no gene match: 4. The CDR3 sequence: CASSLAQGRYTEAFF. The CDR3 DNA reads as TGTGCCAGCAGCTTAGCACAGGGGAGGTACACTGAAGCTTTCTTT.

The chain employs TRBV27 and TRBJ1-2; D is unclear. The V gene's germline CDR1 is MNHEY and CDR2 SMNVEV (reference sequence). This CDR3 has 13 amino acids. Trimming pared 2 bases from V and 5 bases from J, leaving 9 bases between. CDR3 in amino acids: CASSLKGPYGYTF. The CDR3 DNA is TGTGCCAGCAGTTTAAAAGGGCCATATGGCTACACCTTC.

The V and J genes are TRBV3-1 and TRBJ2-3, with a possible D match to TRBD2 (5 bases). Trimming left V 0 bases short and J 1 base short, with 11 bases between. The germline gives CDR1 LGHDT, CDR2 YNNKEL (reference sequence). The CDR3 runs to 16 residues. CDR3 region: CASSQDRGLRTDTQYF. CDR3 coding DNA: TGTGCCAGCAGCCAAGATCGAGGACTCCGCACAGATACGCAGTATTTT.

The V gene is TRBV25-1, the J gene TRBJ2-2; 9 nucleotides line up with TRBD1. CDR1 MGHDK and CDR2 SYGVNS come from the germline V gene. The CDR3 consists of 16 residues. J lost 2 bases, V lost 6 bases, and 7 bases had no gene match. This CDR3 reads CASSKPGQGNTGELFF. DNA for the CDR3: TGTGCCAGCAGCAAGCCGGGACAGGGTAACACCGGGGAGCTGTTTTTT.

This clonotype has a handful of counts. The chain is built from TRBV7-9 and TRBJ2-7; no definite D call. Germline values: CDR1 SEHNR, CDR2 FQNEAQ (reference sequence). This CDR3 contains 12 residues. V lost 1 base and J lost 7, with 8 bases in between. CDR3 coding DNA: TGTGCCAGCAGCTTAGAGGCCGGGGAGCAGTACTTC. This encodes CASSLEAGEQYF. Full variable domain (rest looked up from reference TRBV7-9 and TRBJ2-7): DTGVSQNPRHKITKRGQNVTFRCDPISEHNRLYWYRQTLGQGPEFLTYFQNEAQLEKSRLLSDRFSAERPKGSFSTLEIQRTEQGDSAMYLCASSLEAGEQYFGPGTRLTVT.

This clonotype was counted once. The rearrangement uses TRBV7-9 and TRBJ1-4, with D possibly matching TRBD1 (6 bases). This CDR3 region has 15 residues. Germline V gene lookup returns CDR1 SEHNR and CDR2 FQNEAQ (reference sequence). Trimming removed 4 bases at V and 14 bases at J, with 23 bases between. CDR3 loop: CASSSWGDTGKRLFF. DNA for the CDR3: TGTGCCAGCAGCTCGTGGGGGGATACAGGGAAACGGCTGTTTTTT.

J is TRBJ1-4 and V is TRBV15; D unresolved. With 3 bases removed from V and 0 bases from J, the gap between germline ends came to 8 bases. Germline-derived CDR1 and CDR2 are LNHNV and YYDKDF (reference sequence). The CDR3 consists of 15 residues. The DNA for the CDR3 is TGTGCCACCAGCAGTTATACCGCAACTAATGAAAAACTGTTTTTT. Amino acid sequence: CATSSYTATNEKLFF.

The chain is built from TRBV20-1 and TRBJ2-5; a possible D gene is TRBD2 (7 bases). The V end lost 3 bases, the J end lost 4 bases, and 12 bases lay between the germline ends. This CDR3 is 13 amino acids long. The V gene's germline CDR1 is DFQATT and CDR2 SNEGSKA (reference sequence). The CDR3 here is CSASRGGGETQYF. CDR3 DNA sequence: TGCAGTGCTAGTCGAGGGGGGGGAGAGACCCAGTACTTC.

This clonotype was counted once. The J gene is TRBJ2-7, the V gene TRBV3-1; possible D gene TRBD2, 5 bases. The CDR3 has 12 amino acids. Trimming pared 4 bases from V and 6 bases from J, leaving 10 bases between. Germline values: CDR1 LGHDT, CDR2 YNNKEL (reference sequence). The CDR3 DNA reads as TGTGCCAGCAGCCTAACTAGGCGCGAGCAGTACTTC. It translates to CASSLTRREQYF.

The CDR3 bases are TGTGCCATCAGAAGAAGCGGGGGGGCGCAGTATTTT. Encoded protein: CAIRRSGGAQYF. This chain joins TRBV10-3 and TRBJ2-3; TRBD2 matches 10 bases. The CDR3 length is 12 residues. Germline V CDR1 and CDR2: ENHRY, SYGVKD. Trimming at V came to 6 bases and at J to 10 bases, leaving 4 bases not matched to a gene.

The chain's CDR3 is CASSLVGGTGTPPEAFF. The CDR3 nucleotides are TGTGCCAGCAGCTTAGTCGGGGGGACAGGGACGCCCCCTGAAGCTTTCTTT. The rearrangement uses TRBV7-8 and TRBJ1-1; 9 positions agree with TRBD1. There are 17 residues in the CDR3. V dropped 1 base and J dropped 6; count of bases not matched to a gene: 12. The germline CDR1 and CDR2 sequences are SGHVS and FQNEAQ.

This chain joins TRBV20-1 and TRBJ2-7, with 11 bases fitting TRBD2. Germline V lookup: CDR1 DFQATT, CDR2 SNEGSKA (reference sequence). The ends lost 6 bases at V and 2 bases at J; junction bases unmatched: 12. The CDR3 is 16 residues long. The CDR3, as DNA: TGCAGTGCCCAGCGGGCTAGCGGGGGGCGAGCCTACGAGCAGTACTTC. This codes for CSAQRASGGRAYEQYF.

This chain connects TRBV4-2 to TRBJ1-2; 8 positions match TRBD1. CDR3 length: 16 amino acids. Germline trimming cut 1 base from V and 3 bases from J; bases unmatched to any gene: 7. CDR1 and CDR2 (germline): LGHNA, YNFKEQ. In DNA form, the CDR3 reads TGTGCCAGCAGCCAAGTGTTGGACAGGGCGGACTATGGCTACACCTTC. The encoded protein is CASSQVLDRADYGYTF.

The chain recombines TRBV5-1 with TRBJ1-1; D is unclear. The V end was cut by 4 bases, the J end by 1 base, with 8 bases between. The CDR3 is 13 amino acids. The germline CDR1 and CDR2 sequences are SGHRS and YFSETQ. The CDR3 loop reads CASSANGNTEAFF. In DNA, the CDR3 is TGCGCCAGCAGCGCTAACGGGAACACTGAAGCTTTCTTT.

The V gene is TRBV24-1, the J gene TRBJ2-1; possibly TRBD2 for D (6 bases). There are 14 residues in the CDR3. Germline CDR1 reads KGHDR; CDR2 reads SFDVKD. Trimming pared 3 bases from V and 5 bases from J, leaving 10 bases between. The CDR3 sequence: CATSDPGRHNEQFF. The DNA of the CDR3 is TGTGCCACCAGTGATCCAGGGAGGCACAATGAGCAGTTCTTC.